A single sample is the source of the 10 T cell receptor beta chains below, sequenced in a study of shared clonotypes between healthy human individuals. Using immunoSEQ multiplex PCR, the repertoire was profiled, and TCRdb retains in-frame clones only, with some absent. This table has about 320,000 clones, roughly 84% appearing once. The sequencing sample was made of memory CD8+ T cells sorted from blood. Subset of the sample: CD45RO+ cells pooled with CCR7-negative TemRA cells. The receptors derive from a man aged 18 to 30 in good health.

The gene calls are TRBV25-1 and TRBJ1-1; TRBD1 aligns across 8 bases. J gave up 4 bases and V 3 bases, and 7 bases lay outside the gene matches. Per germline, CDR1 MGHDK and CDR2 SYGVNS. CDR3 length: 15 amino acids. In nucleotides, the CDR3 is TGTGCCAGCAGTGACCCTACAGGGGGGGTCACTGAAGCTTTCTTT. Its translation is CASSDPTGGVTEAFF.

V is TRBV6-1 and J is TRBJ2-7, with no clear D. Deletions cut 8 bases from V and 4 bases from J, with 12 bases between. This CDR3 region has 12 residues. Germline values: CDR1 MNHNS, CDR2 SASEGT. The CDR3 nucleotides read TGTGCCAGCGGAACCCCTCTATACGAGCAGTACTTC. Amino acids: CASGTPLYEQYF.

This chain links TRBV5-6 with TRBJ2-5; 9 nucleotides agree with TRBD2. The CDR3 is 15 residues long. CDR1 SGHDT and CDR2 YYEEEE come from the germline V gene. V lost 4 bases and J lost 5; bases outside the gene matches: 9. CDR3 sequence: CASSPLAGVGETQYF. The DNA for the CDR3 is TGTGCCAGCAGCCCATTAGCGGGAGTGGGGGAGACCCAGTACTTC.

This chain connects TRBV4-2 to TRBJ2-2, with TRBD2 matching over 7 bases. The ends lost 10 bases at V and 3 bases at J; junction bases unmatched: 8. This CDR3 comprises 14 residues. Germline V lookup: CDR1 LGHNA, CDR2 YNFKEQ. CDR3: CATQLAPDTGELFF. The CDR3 nucleotides are TGTGCCACGCAACTAGCGCCGGACACCGGGGAGCTGTTTTTT.

This clone was picked up many times. The chain has TRBV4-3 and TRBJ2-7, with TRBD1 as a possible D gene (5 bases). The CDR3 totals 15 residues. Germline V gene data show CDR1 as LGHNA and CDR2 as YSLEER. Trimming shortened V by 0 bases and J by 0 bases, and 9 bases separated the two germline ends. CDR3 nucleotides: TGCGCCAGCAGCCAAGATAGGACATACTCCTACGAGCAGTACTTC. Its translation is CASSQDRTYSYEQYF.

This chain connects TRBV2 to TRBJ2-3; D ambiguous. Trimming took off 1 base at V and 2 bases at J, with 10 bases between the two ends. The germline V gene encodes CDR1 SNHLY and CDR2 FYNNEI. The CDR3 covers 15 residues. The CDR3 reads CASSEEGASTDTQYF. In nucleotides, the CDR3 is TGTGCCAGCAGTGAAGAAGGTGCTTCCACAGATACGCAGTATTTT.

The chain uses TRBV11-3 and TRBJ2-1, with D perhaps matching TRBD2 (5 bases). Trimming cost V 4 bases and J 6 bases, with 7 bases left between them. Germline assignment: CDR1 SGHNT and CDR2 YENEEA. The CDR3 has 12 amino acids. The CDR3 here is CASSSRGNEQFF. For the CDR3, the DNA is TGTGCCAGCAGCTCACGGGGCAATGAGCAGTTCTTC.

This chain joins TRBV6-5 and TRBJ1-1; perhaps TRBD1 as D (5 bases). V gave up 2 bases and J gave up 1 base, with 8 bases separating them. The germline CDR1 and CDR2 sequences are MNHEY and SVGAGI. The CDR3 extends over 14 amino acids. CDR3 in amino acids: CASSYGTSNTEAFF. For the CDR3, the DNA is TGTGCCAGCAGTTACGGGACCTCGAACACTGAAGCTTTCTTT.

J is TRBJ2-5 and V is TRBV2, with TRBD2 identical over 10 bases. Germline values: CDR1 SNHLY, CDR2 FYNNEI. The CDR3 runs to 14 residues. V trimming: 8 bases; J trimming: 0 bases; junction bases outside the gene matches: 3. The CDR3 spells CASASGRYQETQYF. CDR3 sequence (DNA): TGTGCCAGCGCTAGCGGGAGATACCAAGAGACCCAGTACTTC. Variable domain in full (rest from reference TRBV2 and TRBJ2-5): EPEVTQTPSHQVTQMGQEVILRCVPISNHLYFYWYRQILGQKVEFLVSFYNNEISEKSEIFDDQFSVERPDGSNFTLKIRSTKLEDSAMYFCASASGRYQETQYFGPGTRLLVL.

The rearrangement joins TRBV9 to TRBJ2-1; D remains ambiguous. The germline CDR1 and CDR2 sequences are SGDLS and YYNGEE. The CDR3 loop spans 16 amino acids. V lost 4 bases, J lost 6 bases, and 20 bases lay in between. CDR3 nucleotides: TGTGCCAGCAGCCCGCCTGAGCTTTCCAATGGCAATGAGCAGTTCTTC. Protein: CASSPPELSNGNEQFF.